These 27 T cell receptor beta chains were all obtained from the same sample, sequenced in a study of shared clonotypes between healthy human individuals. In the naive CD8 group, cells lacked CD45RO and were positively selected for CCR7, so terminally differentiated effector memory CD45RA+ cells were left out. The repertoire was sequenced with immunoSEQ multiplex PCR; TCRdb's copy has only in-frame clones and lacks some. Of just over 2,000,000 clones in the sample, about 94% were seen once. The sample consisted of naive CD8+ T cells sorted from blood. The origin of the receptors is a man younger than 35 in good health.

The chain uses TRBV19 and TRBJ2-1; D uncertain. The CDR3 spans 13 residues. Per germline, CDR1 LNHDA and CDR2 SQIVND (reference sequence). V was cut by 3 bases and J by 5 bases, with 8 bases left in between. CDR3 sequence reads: CASSIWPNNEQFF. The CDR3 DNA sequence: TGTGCCAGTAGTATTTGGCCAAACAATGAGCAGTTCTTC.

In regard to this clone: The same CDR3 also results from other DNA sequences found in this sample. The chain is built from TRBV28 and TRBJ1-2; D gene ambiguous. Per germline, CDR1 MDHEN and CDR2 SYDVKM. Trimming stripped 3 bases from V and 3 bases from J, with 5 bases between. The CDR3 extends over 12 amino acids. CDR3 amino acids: CASSFTDYGYTF. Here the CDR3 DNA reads TGTGCCAGCAGTTTCACGGACTATGGCTACACCTTC.

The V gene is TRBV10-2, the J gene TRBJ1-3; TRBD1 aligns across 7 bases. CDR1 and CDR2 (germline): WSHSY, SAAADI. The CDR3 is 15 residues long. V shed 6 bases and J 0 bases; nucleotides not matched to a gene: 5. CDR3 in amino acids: CASSSGQVSGNTIYF. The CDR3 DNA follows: TGCGCCAGCAGCAGCGGACAGGTCTCTGGAAACACCATATATTTT.

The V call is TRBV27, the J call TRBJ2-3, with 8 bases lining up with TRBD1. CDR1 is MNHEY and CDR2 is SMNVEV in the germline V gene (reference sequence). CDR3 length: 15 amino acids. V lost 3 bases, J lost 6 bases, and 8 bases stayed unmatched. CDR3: CASSFKDREPDTQYF. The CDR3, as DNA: TGTGCCAGCAGTTTTAAGGACAGGGAACCGGATACGCAGTATTTT.

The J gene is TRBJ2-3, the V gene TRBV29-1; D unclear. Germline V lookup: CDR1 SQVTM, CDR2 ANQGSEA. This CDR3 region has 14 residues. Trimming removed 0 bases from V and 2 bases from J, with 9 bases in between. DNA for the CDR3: TGCAGCGTTGAAGATTGGTCCGTCACAGATACGCAGTATTTT. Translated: CSVEDWSVTDTQYF.

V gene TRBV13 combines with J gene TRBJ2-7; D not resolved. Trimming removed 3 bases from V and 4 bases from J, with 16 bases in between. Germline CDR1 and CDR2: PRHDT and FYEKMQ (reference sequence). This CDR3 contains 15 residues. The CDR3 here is CASSFSQDGNYEQYF. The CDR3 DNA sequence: TGTGCCAGCAGCTTCTCTCAGGATGGAAATTACGAGCAGTACTTC.

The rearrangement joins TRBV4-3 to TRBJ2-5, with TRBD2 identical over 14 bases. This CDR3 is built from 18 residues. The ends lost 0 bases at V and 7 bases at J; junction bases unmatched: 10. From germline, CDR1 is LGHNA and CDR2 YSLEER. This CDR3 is CASSQDRLAGGPMGTQYF. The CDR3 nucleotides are TGCGCCAGCAGCCAAGATAGACTAGCGGGAGGGCCCATGGGGACCCAGTACTTC.

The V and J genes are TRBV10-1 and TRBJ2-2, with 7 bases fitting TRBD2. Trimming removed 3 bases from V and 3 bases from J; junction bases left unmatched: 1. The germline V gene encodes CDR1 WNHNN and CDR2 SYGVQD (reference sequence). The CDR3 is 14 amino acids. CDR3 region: CASSDRGDTGELFF. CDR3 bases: TGCGCCAGCAGTGATCGGGGGGACACCGGGGAGCTGTTTTTT.

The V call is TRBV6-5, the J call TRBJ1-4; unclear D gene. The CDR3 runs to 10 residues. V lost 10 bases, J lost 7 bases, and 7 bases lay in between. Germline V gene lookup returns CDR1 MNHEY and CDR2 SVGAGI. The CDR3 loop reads CATRGEKLFF. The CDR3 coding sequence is TGTGCCACCCGGGGTGAAAAACTGTTTTTT.

The CDR3 protein is CASSLAPLGWAGGRDEQYF. CDR3 DNA: TGTGCCAGCAGCTTAGCTCCACTTGGTTGGGCCGGGGGAAGGGACGAGCAGTACTTC. This rearrangement joins TRBV7-6 to TRBJ2-7; a weak D match, TRBD2 (6 bases). Looked up from germline, CDR1 is SGHVS and CDR2 is FNYEAQ. CDR3 length: 19 amino acids. Trimming took off 0 bases at V and 5 bases at J, with 26 bases between the two ends.

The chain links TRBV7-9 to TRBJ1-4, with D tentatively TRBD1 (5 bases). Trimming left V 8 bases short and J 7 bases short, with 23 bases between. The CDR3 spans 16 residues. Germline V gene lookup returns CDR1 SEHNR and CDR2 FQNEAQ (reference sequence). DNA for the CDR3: TGTGCCAGCGCGGGGACGGCAGACCCCTTTGGTGAAAAACTGTTTTTT. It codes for CASAGTADPFGEKLFF.

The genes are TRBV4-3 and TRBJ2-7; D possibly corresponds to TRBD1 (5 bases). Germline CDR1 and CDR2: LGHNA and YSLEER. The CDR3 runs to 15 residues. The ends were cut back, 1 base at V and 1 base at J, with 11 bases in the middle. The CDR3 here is CASSQGLSGSYEQYF. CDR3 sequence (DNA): TGCGCCAGCAGCCAAGGCTTGTCAGGGTCCTACGAGCAGTACTTC.

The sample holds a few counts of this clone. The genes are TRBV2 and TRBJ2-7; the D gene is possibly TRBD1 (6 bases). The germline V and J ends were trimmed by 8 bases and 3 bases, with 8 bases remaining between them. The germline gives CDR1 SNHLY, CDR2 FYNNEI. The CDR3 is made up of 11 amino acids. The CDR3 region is CASGQSYEQYF. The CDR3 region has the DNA TGTGCCAGCGGACAGAGCTACGAGCAGTACTTC.

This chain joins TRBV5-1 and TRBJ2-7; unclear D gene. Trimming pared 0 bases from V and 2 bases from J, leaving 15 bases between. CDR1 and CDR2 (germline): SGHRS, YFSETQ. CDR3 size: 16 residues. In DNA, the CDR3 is TGCGCCAGCAGCTTGGCGTCCCCGGCGGCCGCCTACGAGCAGTACTTC. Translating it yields CASSLASPAAAYEQYF.

The CDR3 region has the DNA TGCGCCAGCACCCGGCCGAATAAGCCTTCCCCCGGGTATGGCTACACCTTC. Translated, it gives CASTRPNKPSPGYGYTF. The rearrangement joins TRBV10-1 to TRBJ1-2; D uncertain. Germline V lookup: CDR1 WNHNN, CDR2 SYGVQD (reference sequence). V was pared by 7 bases and J by 5 bases, with 26 bases between. The CDR3 covers 17 residues.

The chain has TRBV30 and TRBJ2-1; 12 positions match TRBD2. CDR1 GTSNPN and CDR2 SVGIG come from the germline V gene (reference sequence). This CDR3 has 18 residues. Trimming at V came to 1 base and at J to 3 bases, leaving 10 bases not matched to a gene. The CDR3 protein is CAWSGFVTSGRDYNEQFF. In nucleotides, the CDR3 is TGTGCCTGGAGTGGATTTGTGACTAGCGGGAGAGACTACAATGAGCAGTTCTTC.

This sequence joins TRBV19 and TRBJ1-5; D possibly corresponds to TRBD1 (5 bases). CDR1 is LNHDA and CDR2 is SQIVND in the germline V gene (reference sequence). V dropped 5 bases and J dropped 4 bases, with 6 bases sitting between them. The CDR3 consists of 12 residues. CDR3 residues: CASSGQNQPQHF. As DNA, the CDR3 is TGTGCCAGTAGTGGACAAAATCAGCCCCAGCATTTT.

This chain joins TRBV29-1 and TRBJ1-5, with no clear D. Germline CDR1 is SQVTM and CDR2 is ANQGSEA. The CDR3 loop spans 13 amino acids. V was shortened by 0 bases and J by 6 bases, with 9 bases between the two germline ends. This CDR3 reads CSVEDAEGQPQHF. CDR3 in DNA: TGCAGCGTTGAAGACGCTGAGGGTCAGCCCCAGCATTTT.

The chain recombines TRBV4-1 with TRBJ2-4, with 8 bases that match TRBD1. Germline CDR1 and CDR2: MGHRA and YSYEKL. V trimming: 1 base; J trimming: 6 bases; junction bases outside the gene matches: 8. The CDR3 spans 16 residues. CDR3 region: CASSQASGQEGNIQYF. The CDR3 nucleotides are TGCGCCAGCAGCCAAGCCTCGGGACAGGAAGGAAACATTCAGTACTTC.

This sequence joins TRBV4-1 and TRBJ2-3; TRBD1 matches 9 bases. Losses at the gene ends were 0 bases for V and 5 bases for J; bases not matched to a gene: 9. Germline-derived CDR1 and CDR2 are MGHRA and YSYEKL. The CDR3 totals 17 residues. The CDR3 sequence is CASSQDWTGVEGDTQYF. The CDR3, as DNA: TGCGCCAGCAGCCAAGATTGGACAGGGGTCGAGGGAGATACGCAGTATTTT.

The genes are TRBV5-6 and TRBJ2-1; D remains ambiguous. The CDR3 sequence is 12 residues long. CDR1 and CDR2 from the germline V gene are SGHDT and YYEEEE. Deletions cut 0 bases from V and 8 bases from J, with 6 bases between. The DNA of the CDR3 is TGTGCCAGCAGCTTGGGAACATATGAGCAGTTCTTC. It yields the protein CASSLGTYEQFF.

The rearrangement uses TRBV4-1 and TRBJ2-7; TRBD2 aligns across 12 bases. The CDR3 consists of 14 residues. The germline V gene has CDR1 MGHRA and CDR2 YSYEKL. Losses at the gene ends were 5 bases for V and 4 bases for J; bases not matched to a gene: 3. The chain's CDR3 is CASSTTSGSYEQYF. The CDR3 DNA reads TGCGCCAGCAGCACGACTAGCGGGAGTTACGAGCAGTACTTC.

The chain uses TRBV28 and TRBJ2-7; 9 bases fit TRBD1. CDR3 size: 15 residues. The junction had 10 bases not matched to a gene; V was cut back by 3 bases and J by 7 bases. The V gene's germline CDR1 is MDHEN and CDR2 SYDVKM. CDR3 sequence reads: CASSFPGQGILEQYF. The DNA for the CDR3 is TGTGCCAGCAGTTTTCCGGGACAGGGAATCTTAGAGCAGTACTTC.

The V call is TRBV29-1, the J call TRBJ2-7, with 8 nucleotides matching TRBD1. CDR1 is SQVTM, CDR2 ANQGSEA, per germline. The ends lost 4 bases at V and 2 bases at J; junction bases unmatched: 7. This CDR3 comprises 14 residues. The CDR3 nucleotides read TGCAGCGTTGGCAAGGGACAGGCCGCCTACGAGCAGTACTTC. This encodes CSVGKGQAAYEQYF.

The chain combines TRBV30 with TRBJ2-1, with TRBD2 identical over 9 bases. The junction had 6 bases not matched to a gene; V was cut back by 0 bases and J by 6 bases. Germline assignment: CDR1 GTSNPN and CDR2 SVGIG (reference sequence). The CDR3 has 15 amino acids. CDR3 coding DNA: TGTGCCTGGAGTGTACATAGCGGGGGACTCAATGAGCAGTTCTTC. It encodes CAWSVHSGGLNEQFF.

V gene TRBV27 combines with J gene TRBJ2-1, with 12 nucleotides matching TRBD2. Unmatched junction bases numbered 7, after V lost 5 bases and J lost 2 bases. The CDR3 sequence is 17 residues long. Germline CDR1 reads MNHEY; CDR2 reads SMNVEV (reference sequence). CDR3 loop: CASSPLTSGSTYNEQFF. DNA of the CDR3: TGTGCCAGCAGTCCGCTGACTAGCGGGAGTACCTACAATGAGCAGTTCTTC.

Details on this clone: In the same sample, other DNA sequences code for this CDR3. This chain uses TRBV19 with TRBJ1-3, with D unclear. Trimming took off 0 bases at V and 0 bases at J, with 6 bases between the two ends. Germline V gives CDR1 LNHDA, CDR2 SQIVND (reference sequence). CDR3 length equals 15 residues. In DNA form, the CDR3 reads TGTGCCAGTAGTATAGACGGTAGCTCTGGAAACACCATATATTTT. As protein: CASSIDGSSGNTIYF.